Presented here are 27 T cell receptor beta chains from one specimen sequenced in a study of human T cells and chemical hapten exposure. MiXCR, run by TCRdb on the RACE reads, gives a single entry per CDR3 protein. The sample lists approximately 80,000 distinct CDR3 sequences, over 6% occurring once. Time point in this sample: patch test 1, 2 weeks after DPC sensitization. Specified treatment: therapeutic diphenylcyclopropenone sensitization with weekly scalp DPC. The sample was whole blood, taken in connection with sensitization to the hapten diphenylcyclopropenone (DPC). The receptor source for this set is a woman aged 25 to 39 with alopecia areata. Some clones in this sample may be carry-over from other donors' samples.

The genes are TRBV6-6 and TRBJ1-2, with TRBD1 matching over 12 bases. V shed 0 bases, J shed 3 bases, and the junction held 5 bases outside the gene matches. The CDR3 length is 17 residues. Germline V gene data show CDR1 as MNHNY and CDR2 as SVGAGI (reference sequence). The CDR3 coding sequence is TGTGCCAGCAGTTACTCCGGGACAGGGGGCCGAGACTATGGCTACACCTTC. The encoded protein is CASSYSGTGGRDYGYTF.

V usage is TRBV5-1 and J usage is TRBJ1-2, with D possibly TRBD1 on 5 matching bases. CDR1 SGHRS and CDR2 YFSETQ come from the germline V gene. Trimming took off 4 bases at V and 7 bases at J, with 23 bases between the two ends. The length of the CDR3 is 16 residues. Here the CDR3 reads CASSRLGPLVAGGYTF. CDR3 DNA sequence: TGCGCCAGCAGCCGGCTGGGGCCTCTTGTCGCGGGTGGCTACACCTTC.

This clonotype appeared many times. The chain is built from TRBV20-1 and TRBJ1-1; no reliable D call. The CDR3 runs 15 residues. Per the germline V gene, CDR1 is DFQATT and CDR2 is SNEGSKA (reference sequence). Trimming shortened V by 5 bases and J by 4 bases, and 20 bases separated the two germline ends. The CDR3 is CSAVGFVSGVTEAFF. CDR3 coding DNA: TGCAGTGCTGTGGGGTTTGTCAGTGGGGTCACTGAAGCTTTCTTT.

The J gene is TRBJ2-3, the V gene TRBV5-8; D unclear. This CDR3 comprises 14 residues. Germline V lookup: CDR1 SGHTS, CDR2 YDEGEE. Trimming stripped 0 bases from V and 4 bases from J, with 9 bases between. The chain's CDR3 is CASSLAGRADTQYF. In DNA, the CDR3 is TGTGCCAGCAGCTTGGCCGGTCGGGCAGATACGCAGTATTTT. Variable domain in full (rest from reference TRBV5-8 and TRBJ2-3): EAGVTQSPTHLIKTRGQQATLRCSPISGHTSVYWYQQALGLGLQFLLWYDEGEERNRGNFPPRFSGRQFPNYSSELNVNALELEDSALYLCASSLAGRADTQYFGPGTRLTVL.

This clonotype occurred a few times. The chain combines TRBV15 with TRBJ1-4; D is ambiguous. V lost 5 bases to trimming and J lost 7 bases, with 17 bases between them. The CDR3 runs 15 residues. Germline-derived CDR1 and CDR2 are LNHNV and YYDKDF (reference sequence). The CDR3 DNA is TGTGCCACCAGCCGCCCCCCCGGATTTGGTGAAAAACTGTTTTTT. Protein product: CATSRPPGFGEKLFF.

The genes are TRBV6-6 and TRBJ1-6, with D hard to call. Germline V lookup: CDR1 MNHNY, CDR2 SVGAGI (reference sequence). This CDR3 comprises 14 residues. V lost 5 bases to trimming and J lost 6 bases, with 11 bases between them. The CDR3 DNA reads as TGTGCCAGCAGTCCGACGTTAGCTAATTCACCCCTCCACTTT. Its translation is CASSPTLANSPLHF.

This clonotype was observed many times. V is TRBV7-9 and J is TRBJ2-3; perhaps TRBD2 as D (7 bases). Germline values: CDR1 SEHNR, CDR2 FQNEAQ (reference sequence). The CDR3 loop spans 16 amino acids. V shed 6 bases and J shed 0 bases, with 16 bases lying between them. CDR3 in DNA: TGTGCCAGCAGTCCAGGGGAGGGCGCCAGCACAGATACGCAGTATTTT. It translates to CASSPGEGASTDTQYF.

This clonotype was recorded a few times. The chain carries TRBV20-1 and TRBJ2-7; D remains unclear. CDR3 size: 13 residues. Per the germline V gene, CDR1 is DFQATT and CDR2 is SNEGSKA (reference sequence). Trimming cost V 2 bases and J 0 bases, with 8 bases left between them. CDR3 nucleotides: TGCAGTGCTAGAAGAAGCTACTCCTACGAGCAGTACTTC. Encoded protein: CSARRSYSYEQYF.

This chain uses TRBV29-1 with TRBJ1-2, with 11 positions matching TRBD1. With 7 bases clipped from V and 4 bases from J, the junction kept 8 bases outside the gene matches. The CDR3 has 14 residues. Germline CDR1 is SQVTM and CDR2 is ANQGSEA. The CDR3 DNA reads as TGCAGCGCGGACAGGGGGCGCGGGATCTATGGCTACACCTTC. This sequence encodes CSADRGRGIYGYTF.

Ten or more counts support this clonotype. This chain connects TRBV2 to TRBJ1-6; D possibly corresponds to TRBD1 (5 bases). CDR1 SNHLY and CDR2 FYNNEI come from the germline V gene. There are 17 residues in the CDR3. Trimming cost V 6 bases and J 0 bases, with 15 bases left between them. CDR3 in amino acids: CASRFLRGGSYNSPLHF. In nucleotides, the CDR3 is TGTGCCAGCAGGTTCCTCCGGGGCGGCTCCTATAATTCACCCCTCCACTTT.

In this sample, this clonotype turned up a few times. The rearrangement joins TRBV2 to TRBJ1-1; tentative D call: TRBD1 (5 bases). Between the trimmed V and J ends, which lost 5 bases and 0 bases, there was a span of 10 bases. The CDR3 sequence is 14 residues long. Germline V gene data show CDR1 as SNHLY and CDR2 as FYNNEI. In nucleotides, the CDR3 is TGTGCCAGCAGTAGACAGCTAATGAACACTGAAGCTTTCTTT. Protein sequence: CASSRQLMNTEAFF.

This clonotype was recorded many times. CDR3 DNA: TGTGCCAGCAGCCAAGATAGGTTTCAGCCCCAGCATTTT. It specifies CASSQDRFQPQHF. V is TRBV3-1 and J is TRBJ1-5; no reliable D call. The CDR3 has 13 amino acids. Between the trimmed V and J ends, which lost 0 bases and 6 bases, there was a span of 6 bases. Germline values: CDR1 LGHDT, CDR2 YNNKEL (reference sequence).

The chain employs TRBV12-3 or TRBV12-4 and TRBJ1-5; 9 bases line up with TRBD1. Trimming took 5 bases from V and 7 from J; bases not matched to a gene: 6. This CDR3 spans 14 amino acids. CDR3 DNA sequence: TGTGCCAGCAGTGCGGACAGGGGCCGACAGCCCCAGCATTTT. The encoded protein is CASSADRGRQPQHF.

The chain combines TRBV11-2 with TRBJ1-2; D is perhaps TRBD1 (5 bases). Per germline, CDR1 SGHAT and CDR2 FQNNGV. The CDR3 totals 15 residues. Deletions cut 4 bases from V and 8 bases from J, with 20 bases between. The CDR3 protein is CASSSPSGRFDGYTF. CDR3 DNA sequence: TGTGCCAGCAGCTCCCCGTCAGGGAGGTTTGACGGCTACACCTTC.

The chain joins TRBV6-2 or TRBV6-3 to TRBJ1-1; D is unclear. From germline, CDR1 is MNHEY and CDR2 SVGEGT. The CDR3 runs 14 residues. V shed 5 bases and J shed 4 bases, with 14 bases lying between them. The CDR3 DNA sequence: TGTGCCAGCAGTGACGCGGCCTGGCGCACTGAAGCTTTCTTT. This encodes CASSDAAWRTEAFF.

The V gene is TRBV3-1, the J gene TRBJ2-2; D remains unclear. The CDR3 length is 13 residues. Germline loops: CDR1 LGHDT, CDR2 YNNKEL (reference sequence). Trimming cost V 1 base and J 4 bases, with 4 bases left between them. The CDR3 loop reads CASSQGLTGELFF. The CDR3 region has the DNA TGTGCCAGCAGCCAAGGTCTCACCGGGGAGCTGTTTTTT. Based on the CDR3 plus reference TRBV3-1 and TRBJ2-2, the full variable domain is DTAVSQTPKYLVTQMGNDKSIKCEQNLGHDTMYWYKQDSKKFLKIMFSYNNKELIINETVPNRFSPKSPDKAHLNLHINSLELGDSAVYFCASSQGLTGELFFGEGSRLTVL.

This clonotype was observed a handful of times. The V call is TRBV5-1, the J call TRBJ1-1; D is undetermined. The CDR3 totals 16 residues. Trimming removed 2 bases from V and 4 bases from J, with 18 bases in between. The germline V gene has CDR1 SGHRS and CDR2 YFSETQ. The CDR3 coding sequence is TGCGCCAGCAGCTTAACCGGACGTCCAGATGTCACTGAAGCTTTCTTT. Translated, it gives CASSLTGRPDVTEAFF.

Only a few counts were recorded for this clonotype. The chain's CDR3 is CASSPDGGNQPQHF. The CDR3 DNA reads as TGTGCCAGCAGCCCCGACGGGGGCAATCAGCCCCAGCATTTT. The chain links TRBV3-1 to TRBJ1-5; D gene uncertain. Germline V gene data show CDR1 as LGHDT and CDR2 as YNNKEL (reference sequence). V dropped 4 bases and J dropped 2 bases, with 9 bases sitting between them. This CDR3 has 14 amino acids.

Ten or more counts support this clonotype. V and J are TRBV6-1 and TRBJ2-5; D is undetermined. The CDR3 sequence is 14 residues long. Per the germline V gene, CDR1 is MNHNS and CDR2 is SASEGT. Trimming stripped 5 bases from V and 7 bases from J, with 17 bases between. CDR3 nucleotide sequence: TGTGCCAGCAGTTCTGCCGGCTCTCCGGGGACCCAGTACTTC. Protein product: CASSSAGSPGTQYF.

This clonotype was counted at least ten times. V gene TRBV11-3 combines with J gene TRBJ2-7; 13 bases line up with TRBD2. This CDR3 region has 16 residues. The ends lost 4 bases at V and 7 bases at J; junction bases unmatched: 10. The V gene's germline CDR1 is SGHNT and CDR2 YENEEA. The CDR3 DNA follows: TGTGCCAGCAGCTCCACCTCTGGACTAGCGGGGGAAGAGCAGTACTTC. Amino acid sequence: CASSSTSGLAGEEQYF.

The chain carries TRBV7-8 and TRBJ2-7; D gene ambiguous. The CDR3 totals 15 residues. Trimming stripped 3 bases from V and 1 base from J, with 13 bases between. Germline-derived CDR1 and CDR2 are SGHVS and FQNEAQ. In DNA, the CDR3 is TGTGCCAGCAGCTTGGGGATGGGCAGATCCTACGAGCAGTACTTC. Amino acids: CASSLGMGRSYEQYF. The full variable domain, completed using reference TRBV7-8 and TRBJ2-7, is GAGVSQSPRYKVAKRGQDVALRCDPISGHVSLFWYQQALGQGPEFLTYFQNEAQLDKSGLPSDRFFAERPEGSVSTLKIQRTQQEDSAVYLCASSLGMGRSYEQYFGPGTRLTVT.

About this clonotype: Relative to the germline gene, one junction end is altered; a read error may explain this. The CDR3 region has the DNA TGTGCCAGCAGTTACTCCGGTGTTAGCGACCAACGAGAGAACCAGTACTTC. Translation: CASSYSGVSDQRENQYF. This chain uses TRBV6-5 with TRBJ2-5; TRBD2 might be the D (5 bases). The CDR3 loop spans 17 amino acids. Germline lookup yields CDR1 MNHEY and CDR2 SVGAGI.

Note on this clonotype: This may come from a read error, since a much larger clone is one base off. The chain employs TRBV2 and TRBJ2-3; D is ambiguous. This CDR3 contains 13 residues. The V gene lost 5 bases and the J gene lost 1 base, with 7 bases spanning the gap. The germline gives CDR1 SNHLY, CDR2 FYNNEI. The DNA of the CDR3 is TGTGCCAGCAGTCAAATCGGCACAGATACGCAGTATTTT. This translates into CASSQIGTDTQYF.

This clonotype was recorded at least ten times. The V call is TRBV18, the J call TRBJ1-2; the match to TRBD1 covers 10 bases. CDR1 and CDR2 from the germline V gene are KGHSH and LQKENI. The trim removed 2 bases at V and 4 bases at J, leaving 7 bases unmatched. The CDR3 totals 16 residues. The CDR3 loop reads CASSPTTGGDGYGYTF. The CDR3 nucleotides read TGTGCCAGCTCACCAACGACAGGGGGCGACGGCTATGGCTACACCTTC. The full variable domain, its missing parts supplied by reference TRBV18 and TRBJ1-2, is NAGVMQNPRHLVRRRGQEARLRCSPMKGHSHVYWYRQLPEEGLKFMVYLQKENIIDESGMPKERFSAEFPKEGPSILRIQQVVRGDSAAYFCASSPTTGGDGYGYTFGSGTRLTVV.

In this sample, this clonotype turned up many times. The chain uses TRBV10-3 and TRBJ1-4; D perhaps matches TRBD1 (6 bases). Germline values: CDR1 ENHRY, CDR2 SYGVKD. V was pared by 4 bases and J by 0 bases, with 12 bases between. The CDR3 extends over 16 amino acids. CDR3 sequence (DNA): TGTGCCATCAGTGGCACAGGGATTTCAACTAATGAAAAACTGTTTTTT. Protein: CAISGTGISTNEKLFF.

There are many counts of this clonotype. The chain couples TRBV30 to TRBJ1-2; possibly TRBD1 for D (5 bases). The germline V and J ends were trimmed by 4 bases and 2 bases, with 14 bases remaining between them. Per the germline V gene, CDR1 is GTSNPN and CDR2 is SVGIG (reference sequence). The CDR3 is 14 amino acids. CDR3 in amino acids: CAWTLTGANYGYTF. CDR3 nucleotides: TGTGCCTGGACCTTAACTGGGGCAAACTATGGCTACACCTTC.

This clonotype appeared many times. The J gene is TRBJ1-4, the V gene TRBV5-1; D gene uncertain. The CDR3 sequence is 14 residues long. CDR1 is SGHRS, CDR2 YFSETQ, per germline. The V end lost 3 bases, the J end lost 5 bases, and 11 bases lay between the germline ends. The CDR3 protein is CASSSDGKNEKLFF. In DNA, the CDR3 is TGCGCCAGCAGCTCGGACGGGAAGAATGAAAAACTGTTTTTT.